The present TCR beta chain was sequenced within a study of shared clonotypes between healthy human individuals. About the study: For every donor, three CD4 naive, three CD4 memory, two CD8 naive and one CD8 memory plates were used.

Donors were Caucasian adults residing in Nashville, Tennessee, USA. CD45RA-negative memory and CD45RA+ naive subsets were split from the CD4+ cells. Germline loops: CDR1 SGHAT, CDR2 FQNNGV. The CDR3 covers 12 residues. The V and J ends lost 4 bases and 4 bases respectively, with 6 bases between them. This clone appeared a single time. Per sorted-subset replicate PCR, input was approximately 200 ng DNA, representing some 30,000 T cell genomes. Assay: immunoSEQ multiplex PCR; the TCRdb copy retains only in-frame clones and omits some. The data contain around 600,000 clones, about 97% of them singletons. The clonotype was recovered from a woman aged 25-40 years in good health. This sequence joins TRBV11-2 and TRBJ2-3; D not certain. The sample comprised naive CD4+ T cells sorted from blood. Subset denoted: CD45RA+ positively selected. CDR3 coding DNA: TGTGCCAGCAGCTCCCAGGCAGATACGCAGTATTTT. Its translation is CASSSQADTQYF.